Presented here are 7 T cell receptor beta chains from one specimen sequenced in a study of blood T cell repertoires in COVID-19. TCRdb's copy holds only in-frame clones and misses some; the assay was immunoSEQ multiplex PCR. The data show some 100,000 clones, about 91% seen once. Source material: peripheral blood. Source of these receptors: a human donor in a cohort sampled during active COVID-19.

V gene TRBV6-6 combines with J gene TRBJ1-1; 9 nucleotides match TRBD1. CDR3 size: 15 residues. V dropped 6 bases and J dropped 6; count of bases not matched to a gene: 11. The germline gives CDR1 MNHNY, CDR2 SVGAGI (reference sequence). This chain's CDR3 is CASRNAGTGKPEAFF. The CDR3 bases are TGTGCCAGCAGGAACGCCGGGACAGGGAAGCCTGAAGCTTTCTTT.

This rearrangement joins TRBV29-1 to TRBJ1-6; 10 bases align to TRBD1. J gave up 10 bases and V 5 bases, and 8 bases lay outside the gene matches. This CDR3 spans 14 amino acids. Germline V gives CDR1 SQVTM, CDR2 ANQGSEA. CDR3 in amino acids: CSVRDRGLASPLHF. Here the CDR3 DNA reads TGCAGCGTTCGGGACAGGGGTTTAGCCTCACCCCTCCACTTT.

The rearrangement uses TRBV5-1 and TRBJ2-2; 8 nucleotides agree with TRBD1. V lost 1 base, J lost 4 bases, and 6 bases stayed unmatched. CDR1 is SGHRS and CDR2 is YFSETQ in the germline V gene. The CDR3 is made up of 16 amino acids. In nucleotides, the CDR3 is TGCGCCAGCAGCTTGCCAGGGGGCATGGGCACCGGGGAGCTGTTTTTT. Encoded protein: CASSLPGGMGTGELFF.

The chain links TRBV2 to TRBJ2-7; TRBD1 might be the D (6 bases). In germline, CDR1 is SNHLY, CDR2 FYNNEI. The CDR3 has 11 amino acids. Trimming took 6 bases from V and 5 from J, leaving 8 bases between them. The CDR3 spells CASSGQNEQYF. As DNA, the CDR3 is TGTGCCAGCAGCGGACAGAACGAGCAGTACTTC.

J is TRBJ2-1 and V is TRBV7-9; 14 nucleotides align to TRBD2. V dropped 5 bases and J dropped 5; count of bases not matched to a gene: 11. Germline CDR1 reads SEHNR; CDR2 reads FQNEAQ (reference sequence). The CDR3 length is 18 residues. This CDR3 is CASSTRLAGGLGNNEQFF. In DNA form, the CDR3 reads TGTGCCAGCAGCACCAGACTAGCGGGAGGGCTGGGAAACAATGAGCAGTTCTTC.

Only one count was recorded for this clone. CDR3 sequence (DNA): TGCGCCAGCAGTTGGCGGGACAGCCGGCCCGAGCAGTACTTC. Amino acids: CASSWRDSRPEQYF. The V call is TRBV5-1, the J call TRBJ2-7, with a tentative D call TRBD1 (7 bases). The CDR3 is 14 amino acids. V gave up 5 bases and J gave up 6 bases, with 18 bases separating them. CDR1 and CDR2 from the germline V gene are SGHRS and YFSETQ. Complete variable domain (other parts from reference TRBV5-1 and TRBJ2-7): KAGVTQTPRYLIKTRGQQVTLSCSPISGHRSVSWYQQTPGQGLQFLFEYFSETQRNKGNFPGRFSGRQFSNSRSEMNVSTLELGDSALYLCASSWRDSRPEQYFGPGTRLTVT.

J is TRBJ2-1 and V is TRBV10-3; D perhaps matches TRBD2 (7 bases). Per germline, CDR1 ENHRY and CDR2 SYGVKD. The CDR3 runs to 18 residues. V was cut by 2 bases and J by 5 bases, with 22 bases left in between. CDR3 region: CAISEAGVTPRGHNEQFF. The CDR3 bases are TGTGCCATCAGTGAGGCGGGAGTTACTCCTCGGGGGCACAATGAGCAGTTCTTC.